This T cell receptor (beta chain) appears in the sequencing data of a study of T cell responses to AZD1222 COVID-19 vaccine. Study in general: Second doses were pooled across both intervals (about 4 or about 12 weeks).

On this clone: Its antigen is not identified.

Produced via immunoSEQ multiplex PCR; TCRdb's table is partial and in-frame only. The sample consists of 130,000 to 150,000 clones, approximately 90% of them appearing once. Germline values: CDR1 MNHEY, CDR2 SVGAGI. Trimming pared 6 bases from V and 8 bases from J, leaving 16 bases between. The CDR3 is 13 residues long. The study, taken as a whole, reports: Only 5 or 6 individuals given AZD1222 were seropositive at baseline. Nearly half of spike-specific TCRs reportedly go after variant regions that carry no mutations.

The sample consisted of peripheral blood, taken on day 0 of AZD1222 vaccination. The clonotype comes from an adult in good health. This chain joins TRBV6-5 and TRBJ1-2; weak D call: TRBD1 (5 bases). CDR3 sequence reads: CASSPGDLRGYTF. The CDR3 DNA follows: TGTGCCAGCAGCCCCGGGGACCTCAGGGGCTACACCTTC.